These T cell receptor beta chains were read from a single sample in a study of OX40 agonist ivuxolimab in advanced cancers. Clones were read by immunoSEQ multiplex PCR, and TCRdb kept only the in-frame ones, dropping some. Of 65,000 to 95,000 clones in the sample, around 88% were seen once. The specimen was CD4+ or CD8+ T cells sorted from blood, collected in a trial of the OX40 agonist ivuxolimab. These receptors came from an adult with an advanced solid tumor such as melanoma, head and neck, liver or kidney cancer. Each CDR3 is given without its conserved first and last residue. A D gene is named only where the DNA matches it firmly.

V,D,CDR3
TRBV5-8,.,ASSLGEYDTQY
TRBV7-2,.,ASSSFGELF
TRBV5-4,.,ASRTDTDTQY
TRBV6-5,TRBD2,ASSYWASGRGETQY
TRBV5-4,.,ASSQTNTGELF
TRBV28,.,ASSFPGNTIY
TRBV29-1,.,SVEMTGRSEQY
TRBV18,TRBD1,ASSPLRTGDYGYT
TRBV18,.,ASSAGPFPTYEQY
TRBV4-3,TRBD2,ASSQRIAGGPNEQF
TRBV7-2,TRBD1,ASSLWVTGGYEQY
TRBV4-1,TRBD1,ASAPGQGRSGANVLT
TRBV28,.,ASSLDGTRGVD
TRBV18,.,ASSQQGNTEAF
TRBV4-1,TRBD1,ASSHTDRGGTNYGYT
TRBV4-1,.,ASSQDRETGYT
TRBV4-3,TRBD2,ASSQDRRTSGTDTQY
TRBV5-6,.,ASSLVAEETQY
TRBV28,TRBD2,ASRSGLAGLYEQY
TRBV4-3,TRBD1,ASSQLYRGAYEQY
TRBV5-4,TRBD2,ASSFEGLAANEQF
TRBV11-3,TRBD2,ASSPGLAGGRDEQF
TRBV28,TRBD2,ASSFGFGTSGIGKETQY
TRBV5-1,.,ASSQEWGSNQPQH
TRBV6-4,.,ASSDGQGGYGYT
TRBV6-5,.,ASSYNVGAYEQY
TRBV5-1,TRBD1,ASSLGTAQETQY
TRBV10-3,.,AISETPGRRAQH
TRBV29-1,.,SARQEKLF
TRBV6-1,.,ASSMDGTYEQY
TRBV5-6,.,ASSSGAGDYQPQH
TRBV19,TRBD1,ASSRVQGAPQPQH
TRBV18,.,ASSPTGSPTGELF
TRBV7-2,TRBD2,ASSFRTSGRATYEQY
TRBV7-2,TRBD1,ASRDRALLGNEKLF
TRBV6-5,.,ASSYLPTATNEKLF
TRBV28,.,ATRSTAGAGNTIY
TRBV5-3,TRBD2,ARSRSGSSADTQY
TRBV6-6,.,ASSRRVEAF
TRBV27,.,ASMRGRASDTQY
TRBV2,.,ASSPDREKLF
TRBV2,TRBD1,ASSSRTGWDEQY
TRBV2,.,ASRLLQTPGANVLT
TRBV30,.,AEGESYT
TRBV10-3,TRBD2,AISESSGTSGGKQF
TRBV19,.,ASTRKGSGSDTQY
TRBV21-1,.,ASSSNGTRFSYEQY
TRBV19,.,ASSAQRANTEAF
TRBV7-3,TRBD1,ASSKTGGNTEAF
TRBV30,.,AWSVVRSYEQY